A single sample gave rise to the 14 T cell receptor beta chains below, sequenced in a study of shared clonotypes between healthy human individuals. Repertoires were generated with immunoSEQ multiplex PCR, while TCRdb's copy carries only in-frame clones and drops some. The data contain 2,100,000 or so clones, approximately 96% of them seen just once; the ten biggest clones take up over 0.1%. Specimen: naive CD4+ T cells sorted from blood. As to subset: CD45RA+ positively selected. These receptors all come from a man aged 18 to 29 in good health.

The genes are TRBV28 and TRBJ2-5, with D perhaps given as TRBD1 or TRBD2 (6 bases each). V was cut by 7 bases and J by 5 bases, with 14 bases left in between. CDR1 and CDR2 from the germline V gene are MDHEN and SYDVKM. This CDR3 has 13 amino acids. This chain's CDR3 is CASNPGALETQYF. The CDR3 region has the DNA TGTGCCAGCAACCCGGGGGCCCTGGAGACCCAGTACTTC.

As for this clone: The junction and the germline gene differ at one end; a read error may be behind it. Within the sample, other DNA sequences also encode this same CDR3. J is TRBJ2-5 and V is TRBV7-7; D might be TRBD1 (5 bases). This CDR3 has 13 residues. Germline V CDR1 and CDR2: SSHAT, FNYEAQ (reference sequence). The CDR3 is CASSLDSPETQYF. In nucleotides, the CDR3 is TGTGCTAGCAGCTTAGACAGCCCGGAGACCCAGTACTTC. Filled out from reference TRBV7-7 and TRBJ2-5, the complete variable domain reads GAGVSQSPRYKVTKRGQDVTLRCDPISSHATLYWYQQALGQGPEFLTYFNYEAQPDKSGLPSDRFSAERPEGSISTLTIQRTEQRDSAMYRCASSLDSPETQYFGPGTRLLVL.

The genes are TRBV4-2 and TRBJ2-3, with TRBD1 as a possible D gene (5 bases). The CDR3 covers 14 residues. Germline lookup yields CDR1 LGHNA and CDR2 YNFKEQ. Trimming removed 4 bases at V and 2 bases at J, with 10 bases between. CDR3 DNA sequence: TGTGCCAGCAGCCTGGCAGGGTACACAGATACGCAGTATTTT. Amino acids: CASSLAGYTDTQYF.

DNA of the CDR3: TGCGCCAGCAGCTTGGAACCACAGGGCACAGATACGCAGTATTTT. Translating gives CASSLEPQGTDTQYF. V gene TRBV5-1 combines with J gene TRBJ2-3; TRBD1 might be the D (5 bases). The germline gives CDR1 SGHRS, CDR2 YFSETQ. The CDR3 runs to 15 residues. V was pared by 0 bases and J by 1 base, with 9 bases between.

The rearrangement uses TRBV30 and TRBJ2-3; 9 bases agree with TRBD2. This CDR3 contains 14 residues. CDR1 is GTSNPN and CDR2 is SVGIG in the germline V gene (reference sequence). With V trimmed by 8 bases and J by 2 bases, 8 bases remained unmatched. The CDR3 reads CASGRPPSTDTQYF. CDR3 DNA sequence: TGTGCCAGCGGGAGGCCCCCTTCCACAGATACGCAGTATTTT.

DNA for the CDR3: TGTGCCAGCAGCTTAGGGACAGGACTGAGCTCTGGAAACACCATATATTTT. This translates into CASSLGTGLSSGNTIYF. The genes are TRBV5-4 and TRBJ1-3; TRBD1 aligns across 8 bases. There are 17 residues in the CDR3. V shed 2 bases and J 0 bases; nucleotides not matched to a gene: 7. Germline CDR1 and CDR2: SGHNT and YYREEE (reference sequence). Looking up the rest from reference TRBV5-4 and TRBJ1-3 gives the full variable domain: ETGVTQSPTHLIKTRGQQVTLRCSSQSGHNTVSWYQQALGQGPQFIFQYYREEENGRGNFPPRFSGLQFPNYSSELNVNALELDDSALYLCASSLGTGLSSGNTIYFGEGSWLTVV.

The CDR3 protein is CASSYNSQKINSPLHF. CDR3 sequence (DNA): TGTGCCAGCAGTTACAATAGCCAAAAGATTAATTCACCCCTCCACTTT. This chain joins TRBV6-6 and TRBJ1-6, with no clear D. V lost 2 bases, J lost 6 bases, and 14 bases lay in between. CDR1 MNHNY and CDR2 SVGAGI come from the germline V gene (reference sequence). The CDR3 loop spans 16 amino acids.

V gene TRBV30 combines with J gene TRBJ2-5, with D tentatively TRBD2 (5 bases). Trimming took 0 bases from V and 9 from J, leaving 14 bases between them. There are 13 residues in the CDR3. The V gene's germline CDR1 is GTSNPN and CDR2 SVGIG (reference sequence). Here the CDR3 DNA reads TGTGCCTGGAGTGTACTAGGAGGTGTAGCCCAGTACTTC. Its protein product is CAWSVLGGVAQYF.

This chain joins TRBV21-1 and TRBJ2-2; the tabulated D call, TRBD1, remains unverified against the DNA. TRBV21-1 constitutes a pseudogene. This CDR3 spans 14 amino acids. The chain's CDR3 is CASSKAGATGELFF. The CDR3 region has the DNA TGTGCCAGCAGCAAAGCGGGGGCCACCGGGGAGCTGTTTTTT.

This chain uses TRBV18 with TRBJ1-5; tentatively, D is TRBD1 (6 bases). V lost 2 bases and J 7 bases, leaving 12 bases between the germline ends. CDR1 is KGHSH and CDR2 is LQKENI in the germline V gene. CDR3 length: 14 amino acids. CDR3 coding DNA: TGTGCCAGCTCACCATCTATGACAGGACAGCCCCAGCATTTT. Translated, it gives CASSPSMTGQPQHF.

This clone was recorded once. The chain employs TRBV30 and TRBJ2-7, with TRBD1 matching over 7 bases. Unmatched junction bases numbered 5, after V lost 0 bases and J lost 6 bases. The germline V gene encodes CDR1 GTSNPN and CDR2 SVGIG (reference sequence). This CDR3 spans 13 amino acids. The CDR3 is CAWSVRGQAEQYF. DNA for the CDR3: TGTGCCTGGAGTGTAAGGGGGCAGGCCGAGCAGTACTTC.

The J gene is TRBJ1-1, the V gene TRBV28; 7 positions match TRBD1. Germline values: CDR1 MDHEN, CDR2 SYDVKM. This CDR3 is built from 15 residues. V shed 5 bases, J shed 1 base, and the junction held 7 bases outside the gene matches. This chain's CDR3 is CASSPRDRPNTEAFF. The DNA of the CDR3 is TGTGCCAGCAGTCCCCGGGACAGACCGAACACTGAAGCTTTCTTT. Drawing the rest from reference TRBV28 and TRBJ1-1, the complete variable domain is DVKVTQSSRYLVKRTGEKVFLECVQDMDHENMFWYRQDPGLGLRLIYFSYDVKMKEKGDIPEGYSVSREKKERFSLILESASTNQTSMYLCASSPRDRPNTEAFFGQGTRLTVV.

The rearrangement joins TRBV6-5 to TRBJ1-2; the D gene is possibly TRBD1 (6 bases). Germline CDR1 is MNHEY and CDR2 is SVGAGI. The CDR3 is 13 residues long. V was cut by 0 bases and J by 7 bases, with 9 bases left in between. As DNA, the CDR3 is TGTGCCAGCAGTTACTCGACAGGCCTTGGCTACACCTTC. It codes for CASSYSTGLGYTF.

The V and J genes are TRBV19 and TRBJ1-4; D perhaps matches TRBD1 (6 bases). This CDR3 comprises 13 residues. The germline V gene encodes CDR1 LNHDA and CDR2 SQIVND (reference sequence). The ends were cut back, 6 bases at V and 8 bases at J, with 13 bases in the middle. CDR3 region: CASSQGQGEKLFF. CDR3 sequence (DNA): TGTGCCAGTAGCCAGGGGCAGGGAGAAAAACTGTTTTTT.